The source of this TCR beta chain is a study of cytotoxic CD8 clonotypes in ibrutinib-treated CLL. TCRdb's copy holds only in-frame clones and misses some; the assay was immunoSEQ multiplex PCR. The table lists roughly 190,000 clones, approximately 68% of them singletons. The J segment lost 11 bases and the V segment lost 8 bases, leaving 6 bases of the junction unmatched. The CDR3 covers 12 residues. Per the germline V gene, CDR1 is MNHEY and CDR2 is SVGAGI. The chain carries TRBV6-5 and TRBJ2-3, with 11 bases identical to TRBD1. The clonotype originates from a human donor with chronic lymphocytic leukemia. This material consisted of PBMCs, taken after 24 months of ibrutinib treatment. CDR3 sequence: CASGQGARRQYF. In DNA form, the CDR3 reads TGTGCCAGCGGACAGGGGGCTCGGAGGCAGTATTTT.